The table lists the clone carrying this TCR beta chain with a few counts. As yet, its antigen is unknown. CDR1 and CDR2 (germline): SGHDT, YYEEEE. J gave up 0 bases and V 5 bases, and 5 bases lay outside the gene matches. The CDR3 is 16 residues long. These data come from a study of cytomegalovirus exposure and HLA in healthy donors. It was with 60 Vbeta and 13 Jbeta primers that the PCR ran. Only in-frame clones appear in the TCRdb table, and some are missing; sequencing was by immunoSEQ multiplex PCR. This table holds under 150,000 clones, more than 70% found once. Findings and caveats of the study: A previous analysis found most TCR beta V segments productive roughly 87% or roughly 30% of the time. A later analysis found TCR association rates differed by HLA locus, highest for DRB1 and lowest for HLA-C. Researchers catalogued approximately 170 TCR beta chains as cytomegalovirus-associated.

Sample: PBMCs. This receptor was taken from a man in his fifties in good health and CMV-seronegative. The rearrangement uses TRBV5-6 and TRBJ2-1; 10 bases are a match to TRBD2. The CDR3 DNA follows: TGTGCCAGCAGTCTGATAGCGGGAGGCTCCTACAATGAGCAGTTCTTC. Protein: CASSLIAGGSYNEQFF.